This T cell receptor (beta chain) was retrieved from a study of shared clonotypes between healthy human individuals. The study's findings and limits: Several donors held about 4.5% of naive CD4 clonotypes in common. In contrast to clonotypes shared by all four donors, non-shared clonotypes had lower generation probabilities.

On this clone itself: No antigen is known for it.

V lost 4 bases and J lost 3, with 15 bases in between. The CDR3 spans 16 residues. From germline, CDR1 is SEHNR and CDR2 FQNEAQ (reference sequence). Caucasian adults living in Nashville, Tennessee, provided all samples. TCRdb's copy holds only in-frame clones and misses some; the assay was immunoSEQ multiplex PCR. The top ten hold less than 2% of the sample, which has 600,000 to 750,000 clones, just under 75% seen once. Sequencing was done on a sample of memory CD4+ T cells sorted from blood. The subset here: CD45RA-negative fraction. The receptor was isolated from a woman aged 25 to 39 in good health. This chain joins TRBV7-9 and TRBJ1-4, with a possible D match to TRBD1 (6 bases). The CDR3 nucleotides are TGTGCCAGCAGCTCAGGCGGGGGCACGGCTAATGAAAAACTGTTTTTT. Translating it yields CASSSGGGTANEKLFF.